Each of the 16 T cell receptor beta chains below was sequenced from the same sample in a study of blood T cell repertoires in COVID-19. Clones were read by immunoSEQ multiplex PCR, and TCRdb kept only the in-frame ones, dropping some. The top ten clones hold over 3% of a sample with under 300,000 clones, roughly 84% of them seen once. The sequencing input was peripheral blood. The receptors come from a woman aged 40 to 49 with active or convalescent COVID-19.

The rearrangement links TRBV7-9 to TRBJ1-1; weak D call: TRBD1 (5 bases). The CDR3 contains 14 residues. V was trimmed by 7 bases and J by 2 bases, leaving 14 bases between them. Germline CDR1 reads SEHNR; CDR2 reads FQNEAQ (reference sequence). The CDR3 sequence is CASIPGGINTEAFF. The CDR3 DNA is TGTGCCAGCATTCCGGGGGGGATCAACACTGAAGCTTTCTTT.

The chain recombines TRBV7-2 with TRBJ1-2; possibly TRBD1 for D (6 bases). Trimming left V 2 bases short and J 5 bases short, with 12 bases between. There are 14 residues in the CDR3. The germline CDR1 and CDR2 sequences are SGHTA and FQGNSA. CDR3 bases: TGTGCCAGCAGCTTATCTGGGGACAATTATGGCTACACCTTC. Amino acids: CASSLSGDNYGYTF.

The rearrangement links TRBV7-9 to TRBJ1-1; 8 bases are a match to TRBD1. CDR1 and CDR2 (germline): SEHNR, FQNEAQ (reference sequence). There are 15 residues in the CDR3. The V and J ends lost 4 bases and 6 bases, in that order; junction bases with no gene match: 10. For the CDR3, the DNA is TGTGCCAGCAGCTCCCCGAGTAGGACAGGGCCTGAAGCTTTCTTT. Its translation: CASSSPSRTGPEAFF.

The chain links TRBV12-3 or TRBV12-4 to TRBJ1-1, with D possibly TRBD1 on 6 matching bases. The CDR3 spans 13 residues. The ends were cut back, 5 bases at V and 3 bases at J, with 10 bases in the middle. The CDR3 sequence is CASSTTGYTEAFF. CDR3 nucleotides: TGTGCCAGCAGTACTACAGGGTACACTGAAGCTTTCTTT.

The chain has TRBV7-2 and TRBJ2-7; maybe TRBD1 (5 bases). Germline loops: CDR1 SGHTA, CDR2 FQGNSA. V lost 1 base and J lost 6, with 22 bases in between. This CDR3 region has 17 residues. The CDR3 reads CASSLEGWSTGSPEQYF. In nucleotides, the CDR3 is TGTGCCAGCAGCTTAGAAGGCTGGAGCACAGGCTCTCCCGAGCAGTACTTC. The full variable domain, with the rest looked up from reference TRBV7-2 and TRBJ2-7, is GAGVSQSPSNKVTEKGKDVELRCDPISGHTALYWYRQSLGQGLEFLIYFQGNSAPDKSGLPSDRFSAERTGGSVSTLTIQRTQQEDSAVYLCASSLEGWSTGSPEQYFGPGTRLTVT.

This chain connects TRBV2 to TRBJ1-2, with D possibly being TRBD1 (6 bases). Trimming pared 6 bases from V and 5 bases from J, leaving 7 bases between. Germline CDR1 is SNHLY and CDR2 is FYNNEI. The CDR3 length is 11 residues. The CDR3, as DNA: TGTGCCAGCAGGGGACATTATGGCTACACCTTC. This translates into CASRGHYGYTF.

The sample holds a few counts of this clone. The CDR3 loop is CASSSLQGADTQYF. CDR3 in DNA: TGTGCCAGCAGCTCTTTACAGGGGGCAGATACGCAGTATTTT. V gene TRBV7-3 combines with J gene TRBJ2-3; TRBD1 matches 8 bases. CDR1 is SGHTA and CDR2 is FQGTGA in the germline V gene. V shed 4 bases and J 4 bases; nucleotides not matched to a gene: 4. The CDR3 totals 14 residues.

This clone was counted between two and nine times. This chain connects TRBV10-1 to TRBJ2-3, with D perhaps TRBD1 (5 bases). The V gene's germline CDR1 is WNHNN and CDR2 SYGVQD (reference sequence). CDR3 length: 14 amino acids. Trimming removed 2 bases at V and 6 bases at J, with 12 bases between. The CDR3 loop reads CASSEGHGWDTQYF. The DNA of the CDR3 is TGCGCCAGCAGTGAGGGACATGGGTGGGATACGCAGTATTTT.

This clone appeared once. V usage is TRBV5-1 and J usage is TRBJ2-2; 7 nucleotides line up with TRBD1. Unmatched junction bases numbered 5, after V lost 7 bases and J lost 5 bases. The V gene's germline CDR1 is SGHRS and CDR2 YFSETQ. CDR3 length: 13 amino acids. The CDR3 bases are TGCGCCAGCGGGACAGAGCTAACCGGGGAGCTGTTTTTT. Translated: CASGTELTGELFF. Filled out from reference TRBV5-1 and TRBJ2-2, the complete variable domain reads KAGVTQTPRYLIKTRGQQVTLSCSPISGHRSVSWYQQTPGQGLQFLFEYFSETQRNKGNFPGRFSGRQFSNSRSEMNVSTLELGDSALYLCASGTELTGELFFGEGSRLTVL.

This clone has only a few counts. V gene TRBV19 combines with J gene TRBJ1-5, with D possibly matching TRBD1 (5 bases). Germline loops: CDR1 LNHDA, CDR2 SQIVND (reference sequence). V shed 6 bases and J shed 0 bases, with 12 bases lying between them. CDR3 size: 15 residues. The CDR3 region has the DNA TGTGCCAGTAGCTCTACAGGATTTAGCAATCAGCCCCAGCATTTT. As protein: CASSSTGFSNQPQHF.

This chain joins TRBV28 and TRBJ1-2, with D perhaps TRBD1 (5 bases). CDR1 and CDR2 (germline): MDHEN, SYDVKM. The CDR3 runs 14 residues. Trimming removed 5 bases from V and 3 bases from J, with 13 bases in between. CDR3 sequence reads: CASSPPGGDYGYTF. In DNA, the CDR3 is TGTGCCAGCAGTCCCCCGGGGGGGGACTATGGCTACACCTTC.

The chain employs TRBV5-8 and TRBJ1-1; D uncertain. CDR3 size: 15 residues. V lost 2 bases to trimming and J lost 1 base, with 12 bases between them. Germline CDR1 is SGHTS and CDR2 is YDEGEE. CDR3 bases: TGTGCCAGCAGCTTTCTAGCGTGGGAGAACACTGAAGCTTTCTTT. Translating gives CASSFLAWENTEAFF.

This clone was seen a handful of times. CDR3 amino acids: CASSSGTSTDTQYF. The CDR3 DNA follows: TGTGCCAGCAGCTCCGGGACATCGACAGATACGCAGTATTTT. The chain employs TRBV7-3 and TRBJ2-3; D perhaps matches TRBD1 (6 bases). V gave up 4 bases and J gave up 3 bases, with 11 bases separating them. The CDR3 is made up of 14 amino acids. From germline, CDR1 is SGHTA and CDR2 FQGTGA.

The rearrangement links TRBV12-3 or TRBV12-4 to TRBJ1-1, with D possibly TRBD1 on 6 matching bases. V was cut by 6 bases and J by 8 bases, with 13 bases left in between. CDR3 size: 12 residues. The CDR3 is CASRQKGVEAFF. As DNA, the CDR3 is TGTGCCAGCAGACAGAAGGGGGTAGAAGCTTTCTTT.

V is TRBV28 and J is TRBJ1-2; a possible D gene is TRBD1 (6 bases). CDR1 MDHEN and CDR2 SYDVKM come from the germline V gene. The CDR3 extends over 13 amino acids. V gave up 0 bases and J gave up 9 bases, with 11 bases separating them. The CDR3 sequence: CASSLWQGLSYTF. In DNA, the CDR3 is TGTGCCAGCAGTTTATGGCAGGGGCTTAGCTACACCTTC.

The gene calls are TRBV6-6 and TRBJ1-4; no definite D call. CDR3 length: 15 amino acids. Germline V gene lookup returns CDR1 MNHNY and CDR2 SVGAGI (reference sequence). The germline V and J ends were trimmed by 5 bases and 3 bases, with 13 bases remaining between them. This CDR3 reads CASSPRGGSNEKLFF. The CDR3 DNA reads TGTGCCAGCAGTCCTAGAGGAGGGTCTAATGAAAAACTGTTTTTT.